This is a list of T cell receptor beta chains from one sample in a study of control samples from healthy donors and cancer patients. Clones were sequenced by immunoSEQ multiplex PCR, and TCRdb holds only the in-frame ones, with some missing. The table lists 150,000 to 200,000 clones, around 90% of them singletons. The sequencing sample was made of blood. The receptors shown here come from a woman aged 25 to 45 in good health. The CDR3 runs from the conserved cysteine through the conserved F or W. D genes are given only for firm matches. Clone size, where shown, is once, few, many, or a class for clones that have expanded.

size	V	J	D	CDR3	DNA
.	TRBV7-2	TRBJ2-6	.	CATKQGPGANVLTF	TGTGCCACCAAACAGGGACCCGGGGCCAACGTCCTGACTTTC
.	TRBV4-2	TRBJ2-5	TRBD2	CASSPSGGGQETQYF	TGTGCCAGCAGTCCTAGCGGGGGGGGGCAAGAGACCCAGTACTTC
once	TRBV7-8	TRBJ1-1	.	CASSIIGGGEGTEAFF	TGTGCCAGCAGCATTATAGGAGGAGGGGAAGGAACTGAAGCTTTCTTT
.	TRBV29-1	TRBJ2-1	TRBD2	CTHRGGGNNEQFF	TGCACGCACCGCGGGGGGGGGAACAATGAGCAGTTCTTC
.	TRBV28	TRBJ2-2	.	CASRNPKWGTSGELFF	TGTGCCAGCAGGAATCCGAAGTGGGGAACGTCCGGGGAGCTGTTTTTT
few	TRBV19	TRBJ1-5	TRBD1	CASSIVEETGYQPQHF	TGTGCCAGTAGTATCGTTGAGGAGACAGGGTATCAGCCCCAGCATTTT
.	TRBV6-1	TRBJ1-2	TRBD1	CASSVAAGPGGGYTF	TGTGCCAGCAGTGTCGCGGCAGGACCAGGGGGGGGCTACACCTTC
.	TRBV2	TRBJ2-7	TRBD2	CASSDRLAGTYEQYF	TGTGCCAGCAGTGACCGACTAGCGGGGACCTACGAGCAGTACTTC
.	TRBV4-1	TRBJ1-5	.	CASSPTTGDNQPQHF	TGCGCCAGCAGCCCTACGACAGGAGACAATCAGCCCCAGCATTTT
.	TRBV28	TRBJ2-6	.	CAILGGGAGANVLTF	TGTGCCATCTTAGGGGGGGGTGCTGGGGCCAACGTCCTGACTTTC
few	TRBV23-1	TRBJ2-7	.	CASSRAGPLSSYEQYF	TGCGCCAGCAGTCGAGCAGGACCCTTGAGCTCCTACGAGCAGTACTTC
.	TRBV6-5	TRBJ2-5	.	CASSYAGSRETQYF	TGTGCCAGCAGTTACGCAGGGAGCCGGGAGACCCAGTACTTC
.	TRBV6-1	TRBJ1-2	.	CASSEGPLDTYGYTF	TGTGCCAGCAGTGAAGGGCCCTTGGACACCTATGGCTACACCTTC
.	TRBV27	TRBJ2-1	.	CASSYQGGVNEQFF	TGTGCCAGCAGTTACCAGGGGGGGGTCAATGAGCAGTTCTTC
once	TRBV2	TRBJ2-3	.	CASSERDLSHTDTQYF	TGTGCCAGCAGTGAAAGGGACTTGAGTCATACAGATACGCAGTATTTT
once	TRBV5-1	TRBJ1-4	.	CASSLGQATNEKLFF	TGCGCCAGCAGCTTGGGACAGGCGACTAATGAAAAACTGTTTTTT
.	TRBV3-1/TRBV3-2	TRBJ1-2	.	CASSPRSGGAGGYTF	TGTGCCAGCAGCCCAAGGTCTGGAGGGGCGGGTGGCTACACCTTC
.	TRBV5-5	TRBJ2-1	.	CASSLAAGVYNEQFF	TGTGCCAGCAGCTTGGCTGCCGGAGTATACAATGAGCAGTTCTTC
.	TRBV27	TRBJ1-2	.	CASSPETSNYGYTF	TGTGCCAGCAGTCCCGAGACCTCTAACTATGGCTACACCTTC
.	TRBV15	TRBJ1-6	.	CATSRRLWGGWDNSDSPLHF	TGTGCCACCAGCAGACGACTATGGGGCGGGTGGGACAATAGCGATTCACCCCTCCACTTT
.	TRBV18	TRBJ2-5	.	CASSPRDRPFSGEETQYF	TGTGCCAGCTCTCCCCGAGATCGACCGTTTTCGGGAGAAGAGACCCAGTACTTC
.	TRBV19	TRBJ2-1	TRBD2	CASTGRVDEQFF	TGTGCCAGTACGGGGAGGGTCGATGAGCAGTTCTTC
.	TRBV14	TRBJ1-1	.	CASSKLTGVWNTEAFF	TGTGCCAGCAGCAAACTAACCGGGGTCTGGAACACTGAAGCTTTCTTT
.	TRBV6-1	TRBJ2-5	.	CASSDQVGEQETQYF	TGTGCCAGCAGTGATCAGGTGGGAGAACAAGAGACCCAGTACTTC
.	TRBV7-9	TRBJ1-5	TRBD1	CASSSGQGLNQPQHF	TGTGCCAGCAGCTCCGGACAGGGCCTCAATCAGCCCCAGCATTTT
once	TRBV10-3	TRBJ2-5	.	CAISPGGMVGQETQYF	TGTGCCATCAGCCCTGGGGGCATGGTCGGGCAAGAGACCCAGTACTTC
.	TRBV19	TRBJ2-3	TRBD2	CASRTSGTSTDTQYF	TGTGCCAGTCGGACTAGCGGGACCAGCACAGATACGCAGTATTTT
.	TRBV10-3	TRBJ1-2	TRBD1	CAISEVGQGEGGYGYTF	TGTGCCATCAGTGAGGTCGGACAGGGGGAAGGTGGCTATGGCTACACCTTC
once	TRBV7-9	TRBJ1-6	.	CASSIDGRSNSPLHF	TGTGCCAGCAGCATAGACGGACGATCAAATTCACCCCTCCACTTT
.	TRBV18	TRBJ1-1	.	CASSPGQNGAEAFF	TGTGCCAGCTCACCGGGGCAGAACGGAGCCGAAGCTTTCTTT
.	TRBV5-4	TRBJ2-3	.	CASSGVTDTQYF	TGTGCCAGCAGCGGGGTCACAGATACGCAGTATTTT
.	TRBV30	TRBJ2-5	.	CAWSVGETQYF	TGTGCCTGGAGTGTAGGGGAGACCCAGTACTTC
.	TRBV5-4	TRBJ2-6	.	CASSPGVKVGANVLTF	TGTGCCAGCAGCCCGGGGGTAAAAGTGGGGGCCAACGTCCTGACTTTC
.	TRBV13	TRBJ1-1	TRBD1	CASSVGQGWTEAFF	TGTGCCAGCAGCGTGGGACAGGGTTGGACTGAAGCTTTCTTT
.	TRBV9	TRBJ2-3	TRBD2	CASGRGFTDTQYF	TGTGCCAGTGGGCGGGGGTTCACAGATACGCAGTATTTT
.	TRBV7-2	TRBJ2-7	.	CASSLWDTNSYEQYF	TGTGCCAGCAGCCTGTGGGACACAAACTCCTACGAGCAGTACTTC
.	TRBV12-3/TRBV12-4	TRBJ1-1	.	CASSLKVTEAFF	TGTGCCAGCAGTTTGAAGGTCACTGAAGCTTTCTTT
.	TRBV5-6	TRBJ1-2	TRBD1	CASSSWTGKTF	TGTGCCAGCAGCTCCTGGACAGGGAAAACCTTC
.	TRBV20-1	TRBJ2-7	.	CSARTRYEQYF	TGCAGTGCTCGGACCCGATACGAGCAGTACTTC
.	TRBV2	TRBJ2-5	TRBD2	CASRGLLGTIRQETQYF	TGTGCCAGCAGAGGACTTCTCGGGACTATCCGCCAAGAGACCCAGTACTTC
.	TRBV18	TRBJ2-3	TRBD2	CASSPVAGESPDTQYF	TGTGCCAGCTCACCCGTTGCGGGGGAGAGCCCAGATACGCAGTATTTT
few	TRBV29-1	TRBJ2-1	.	CSVVETNNEQFF	TGCAGCGTTGTAGAGACCAACAATGAGCAGTTCTTC
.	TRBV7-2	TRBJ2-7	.	CASSLAGEHNYEQYF	TGTGCCAGCAGCTTAGCAGGGGAGCACAACTACGAGCAGTACTTC
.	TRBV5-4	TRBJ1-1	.	CASSFGNTEAFF	TGTGCCAGCAGCTTCGGCAACACTGAAGCTTTCTTT
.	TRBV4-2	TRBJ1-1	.	CASSQERLNTEAFF	TGTGCCAGCAGCCAAGAAAGACTGAACACTGAAGCTTTCTTT
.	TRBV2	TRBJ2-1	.	CASSDGAPGEFF	TGTGCCAGCAGTGATGGGGCCCCCGGGGAGTTCTTC
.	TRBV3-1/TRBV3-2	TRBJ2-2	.	CASSQARAGTGELFF	TGTGCCAGCAGCCAAGCCAGGGCGGGCACCGGGGAGCTGTTTTTT
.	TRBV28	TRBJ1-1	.	CASRYLRRVNTEAFF	TGTGCCAGCAGGTATCTCCGGCGGGTGAACACTGAAGCTTTCTTT
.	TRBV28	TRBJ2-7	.	CATTGYEQYF	TGTGCCACCACAGGTTACGAGCAGTACTTC
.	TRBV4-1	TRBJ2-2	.	CASSQDRRDTGELFF	TGCGCCAGCAGCCAAGACAGACGGGACACCGGGGAGCTGTTTTTT
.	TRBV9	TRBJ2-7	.	CASSPEVVPGVEQYF	TGTGCCAGCAGCCCCGAGGTCGTCCCAGGGGTCGAGCAGTACTTC
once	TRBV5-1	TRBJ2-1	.	CASSRVRDYNEQFF	TGCGCCAGCAGCCGCGTTAGGGACTACAATGAGCAGTTCTTC
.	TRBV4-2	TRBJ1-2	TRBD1	CASSQGRDRDSGYTF	TGTGCCAGCAGCCAAGGAAGGGACAGGGATTCTGGCTACACCTTC